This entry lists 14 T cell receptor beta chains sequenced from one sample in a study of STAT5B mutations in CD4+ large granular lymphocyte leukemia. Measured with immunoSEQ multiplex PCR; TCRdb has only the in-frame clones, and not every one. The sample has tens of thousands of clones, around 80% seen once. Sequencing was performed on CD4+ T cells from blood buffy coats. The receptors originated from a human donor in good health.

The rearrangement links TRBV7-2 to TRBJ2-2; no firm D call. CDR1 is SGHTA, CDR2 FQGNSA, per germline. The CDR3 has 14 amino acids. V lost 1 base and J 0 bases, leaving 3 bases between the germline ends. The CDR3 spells CASSLVSNTGELFF. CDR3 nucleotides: TGTGCCAGCAGCTTAGTGTCGAACACCGGGGAGCTGTTTTTT.

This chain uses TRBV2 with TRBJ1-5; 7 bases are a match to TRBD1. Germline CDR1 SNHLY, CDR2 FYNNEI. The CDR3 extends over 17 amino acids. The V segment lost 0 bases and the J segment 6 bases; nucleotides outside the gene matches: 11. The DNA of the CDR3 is TGTGCCAGCAGTGAAGCCTCAATAGACAGGGTGGGTCAGCCCCAGCATTTT. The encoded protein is CASSEASIDRVGQPQHF.

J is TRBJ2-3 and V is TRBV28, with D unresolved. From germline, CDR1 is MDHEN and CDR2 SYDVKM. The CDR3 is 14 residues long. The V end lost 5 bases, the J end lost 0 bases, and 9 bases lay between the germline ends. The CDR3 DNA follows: TGTGCCAGCAGTCCCCCCATGAGCACAGATACGCAGTATTTT. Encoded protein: CASSPPMSTDTQYF.

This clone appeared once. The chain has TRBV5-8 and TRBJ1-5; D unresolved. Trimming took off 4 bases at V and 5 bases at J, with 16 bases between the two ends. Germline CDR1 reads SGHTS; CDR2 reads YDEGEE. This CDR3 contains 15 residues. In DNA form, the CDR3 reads TGTGCCAGCAGCCCGGTCCCCCAGGCCGATCAGCCCCAGCATTTT. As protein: CASSPVPQADQPQHF.

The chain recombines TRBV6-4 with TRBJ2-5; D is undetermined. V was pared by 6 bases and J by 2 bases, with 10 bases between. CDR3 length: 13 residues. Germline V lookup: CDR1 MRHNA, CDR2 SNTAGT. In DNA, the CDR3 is TGTGCCAGCAGCAGGACCTCTCAAGAGACCCAGTACTTC. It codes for CASSRTSQETQYF.

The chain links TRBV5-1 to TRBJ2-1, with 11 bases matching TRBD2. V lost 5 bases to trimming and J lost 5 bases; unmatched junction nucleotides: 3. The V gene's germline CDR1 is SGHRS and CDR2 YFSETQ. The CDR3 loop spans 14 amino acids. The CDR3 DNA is TGCGCCAGCAGTAGCGGGGGGGCTGACAATGAGCAGTTCTTC. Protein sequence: CASSSGGADNEQFF.

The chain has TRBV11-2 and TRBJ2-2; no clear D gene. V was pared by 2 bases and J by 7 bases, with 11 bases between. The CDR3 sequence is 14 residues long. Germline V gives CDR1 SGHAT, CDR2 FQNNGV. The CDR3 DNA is TGTGCCAGCAGCTTAACCCTGGTCAGCGGGGAGCTGTTTTTT. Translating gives CASSLTLVSGELFF. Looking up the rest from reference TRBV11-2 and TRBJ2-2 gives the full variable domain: EAGVAQSPRYKIIEKRQSVAFWCNPISGHATLYWYQQILGQGPKLLIQFQNNGVVDDSQLPKDRFSAERLKGVDSTLKIQPAKLEDSAVYLCASSLTLVSGELFFGEGSRLTVL.

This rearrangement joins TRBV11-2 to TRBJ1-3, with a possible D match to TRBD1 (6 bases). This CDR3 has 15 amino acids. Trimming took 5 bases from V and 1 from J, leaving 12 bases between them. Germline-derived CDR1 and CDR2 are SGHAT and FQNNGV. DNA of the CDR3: TGTGCCAGCAGCGCGGGACAACAGTCTGGAAACACCATATATTTT. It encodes CASSAGQQSGNTIYF.

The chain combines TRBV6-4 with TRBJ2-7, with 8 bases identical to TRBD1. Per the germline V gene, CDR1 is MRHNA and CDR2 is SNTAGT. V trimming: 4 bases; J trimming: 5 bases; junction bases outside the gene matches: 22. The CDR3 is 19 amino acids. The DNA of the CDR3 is TGTGCCAGCAGTGTATTCCCCGGAGTAAACGGGACAGGCTCTCACGAGCAGTACGTC. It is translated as CASSVFPGVNGTGSHEQYV.

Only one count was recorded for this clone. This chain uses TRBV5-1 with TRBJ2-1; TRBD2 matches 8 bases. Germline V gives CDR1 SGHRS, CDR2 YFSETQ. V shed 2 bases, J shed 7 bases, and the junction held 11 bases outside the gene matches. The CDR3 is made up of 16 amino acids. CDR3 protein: CASSFRLREVGNEQFF. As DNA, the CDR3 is TGCGCCAGCAGCTTTAGGTTGCGGGAGGTTGGTAATGAGCAGTTCTTC.

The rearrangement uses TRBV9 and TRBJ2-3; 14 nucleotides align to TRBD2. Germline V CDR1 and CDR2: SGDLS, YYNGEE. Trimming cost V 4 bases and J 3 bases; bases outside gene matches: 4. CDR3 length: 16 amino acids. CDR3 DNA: TGTGCCAGCAGCCCAAGGACTAGCGGGGGGACAGATACGCAGTATTTT. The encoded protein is CASSPRTSGGTDTQYF.

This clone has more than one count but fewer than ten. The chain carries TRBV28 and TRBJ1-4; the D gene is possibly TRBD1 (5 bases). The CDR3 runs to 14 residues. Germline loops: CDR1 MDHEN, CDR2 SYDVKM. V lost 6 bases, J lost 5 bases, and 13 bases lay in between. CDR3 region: CASSPTDSNEKLFF. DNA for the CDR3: TGTGCCAGCAGCCCGACAGATTCAAATGAAAAACTGTTTTTT.

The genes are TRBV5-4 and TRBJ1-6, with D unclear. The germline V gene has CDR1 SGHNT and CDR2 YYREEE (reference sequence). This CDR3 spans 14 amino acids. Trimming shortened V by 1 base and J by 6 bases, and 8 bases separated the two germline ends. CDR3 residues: CASSLIDINSPLHF. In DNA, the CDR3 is TGTGCCAGCAGCTTGATTGATATTAATTCACCCCTCCACTTT.

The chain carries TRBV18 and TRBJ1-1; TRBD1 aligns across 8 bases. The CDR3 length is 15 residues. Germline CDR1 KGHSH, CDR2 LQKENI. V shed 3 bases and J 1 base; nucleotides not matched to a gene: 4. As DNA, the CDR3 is TGTGCCAGCTCACCGGAGACAGGGGCGAACACTGAAGCTTTCTTT. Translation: CASSPETGANTEAFF. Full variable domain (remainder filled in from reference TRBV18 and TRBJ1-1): NAGVMQNPRHLVRRRGQEARLRCSPMKGHSHVYWYRQLPEEGLKFMVYLQKENIIDESGMPKERFSAEFPKEGPSILRIQQVVRGDSAAYFCASSPETGANTEAFFGQGTRLTVV.